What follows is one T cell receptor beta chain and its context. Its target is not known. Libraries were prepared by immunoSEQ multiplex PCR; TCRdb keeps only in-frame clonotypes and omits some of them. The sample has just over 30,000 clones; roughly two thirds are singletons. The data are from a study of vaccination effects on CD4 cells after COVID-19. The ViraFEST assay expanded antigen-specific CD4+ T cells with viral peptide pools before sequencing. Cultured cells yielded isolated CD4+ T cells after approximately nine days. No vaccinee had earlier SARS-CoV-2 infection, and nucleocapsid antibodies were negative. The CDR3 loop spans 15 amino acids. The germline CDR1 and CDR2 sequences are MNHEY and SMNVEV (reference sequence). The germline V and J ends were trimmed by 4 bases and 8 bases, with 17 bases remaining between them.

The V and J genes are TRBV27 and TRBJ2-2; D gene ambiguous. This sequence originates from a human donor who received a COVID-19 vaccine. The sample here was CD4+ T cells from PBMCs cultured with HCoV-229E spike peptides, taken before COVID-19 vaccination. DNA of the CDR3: TGTGCCAGCAGTTCCCGACGACTTCTTTCGGGGGAGCTGTTTTTT. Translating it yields CASSSRRLLSGELFF.